Here is one T cell receptor (beta chain) with its context. Repertoires were generated with immunoSEQ multiplex PCR, while TCRdb's copy carries only in-frame clones and drops some. The sample has 95,000 to 120,000 clones, over 70% seen once. The data were obtained in a study of blood T cell repertoires in COVID-19. The CDR3 has 16 amino acids. V lost 0 bases and J 1 base, leaving 13 bases between the germline ends. The germline gives CDR1 SGDLS, CDR2 YYNGEE. The receptor was derived from a man aged 45-65 years with acute or convalescent COVID-19. The V and J genes are TRBV9 and TRBJ1-1; D possibly corresponds to TRBD1 (5 bases). Sequencing was done on a sample of peripheral blood. In DNA, the CDR3 is TGTGCCAGCAGCGTAGTAACCCCCGGGGGGAACACTGAAGCTTTCTTT. The encoded protein is CASSVVTPGGNTEAFF. The full variable domain, rest sourced from reference TRBV9 and TRBJ1-1, is DSGVTQTPKHLITATGQRVTLRCSPRSGDLSVYWYQQSLDQGLQFLIQYYNGEERAKGNILERFSAQQFPDLHSELNLSSLELGDSALYFCASSVVTPGGNTEAFFGQGTRLTVV.